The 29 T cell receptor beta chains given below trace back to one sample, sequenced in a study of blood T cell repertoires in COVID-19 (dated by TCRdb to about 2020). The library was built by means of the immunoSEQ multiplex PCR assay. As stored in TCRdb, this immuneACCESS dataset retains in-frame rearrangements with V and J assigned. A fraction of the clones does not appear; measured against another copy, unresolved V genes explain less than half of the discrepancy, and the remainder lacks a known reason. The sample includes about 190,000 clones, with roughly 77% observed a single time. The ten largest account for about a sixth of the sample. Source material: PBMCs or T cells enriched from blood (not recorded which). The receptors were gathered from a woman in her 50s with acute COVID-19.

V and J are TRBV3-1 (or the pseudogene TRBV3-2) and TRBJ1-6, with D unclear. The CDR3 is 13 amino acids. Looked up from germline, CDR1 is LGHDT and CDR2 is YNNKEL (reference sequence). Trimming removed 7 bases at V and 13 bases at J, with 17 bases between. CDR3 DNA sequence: TGTGCCAGCACCCCGTCTCGGTCCTTCCCCCTCCACTTT. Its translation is CASTPSRSFPLHF.

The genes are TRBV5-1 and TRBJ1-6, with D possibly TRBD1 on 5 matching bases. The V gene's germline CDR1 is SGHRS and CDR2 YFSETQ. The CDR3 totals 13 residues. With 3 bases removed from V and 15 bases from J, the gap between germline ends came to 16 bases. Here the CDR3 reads CASSSRVADSLHF. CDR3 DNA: TGCGCCAGCAGCTCCAGGGTCGCGGATAGCCTCCACTTT. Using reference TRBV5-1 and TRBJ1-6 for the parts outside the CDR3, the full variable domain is KAGVTQTPRYLIKTRGQQVTLSCSPISGHRSVSWYQQTPGQGLQFLFEYFSETQRNKGNFPGRFSGRQFSNSRSEMNVSTLELGDSALYLCASSSRVADSLHFGNGTRLTVT.

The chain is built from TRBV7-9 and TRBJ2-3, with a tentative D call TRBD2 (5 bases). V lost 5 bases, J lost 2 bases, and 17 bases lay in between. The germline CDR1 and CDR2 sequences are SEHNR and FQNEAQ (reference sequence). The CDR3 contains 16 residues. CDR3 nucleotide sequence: TGTGCCAGCAGCCCGGCATCCGGGATTCACACAGATACGCAGTATTTT. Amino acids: CASSPASGIHTDTQYF.

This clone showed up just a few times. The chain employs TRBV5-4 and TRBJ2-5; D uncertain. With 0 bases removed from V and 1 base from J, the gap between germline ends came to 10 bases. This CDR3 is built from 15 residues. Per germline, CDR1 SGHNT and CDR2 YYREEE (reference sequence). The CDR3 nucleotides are TGTGCCAGCAGCTTGGCGGTAGAGCGCCAAGAGACCCAGTACTTC. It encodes CASSLAVERQETQYF. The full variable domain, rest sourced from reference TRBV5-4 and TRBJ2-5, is ETGVTQSPTHLIKTRGQQVTLRCSSQSGHNTVSWYQQALGQGPQFIFQYYREEENGRGNFPPRFSGLQFPNYSSELNVNALELDDSALYLCASSLAVERQETQYFGPGTRLLVL.

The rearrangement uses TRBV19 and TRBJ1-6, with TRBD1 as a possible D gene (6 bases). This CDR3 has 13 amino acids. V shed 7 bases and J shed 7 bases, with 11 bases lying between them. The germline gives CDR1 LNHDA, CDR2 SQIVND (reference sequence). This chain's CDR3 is CASIGQGNSPLHF. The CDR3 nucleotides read TGTGCCAGTATAGGCCAGGGGAATTCACCCCTCCACTTT.

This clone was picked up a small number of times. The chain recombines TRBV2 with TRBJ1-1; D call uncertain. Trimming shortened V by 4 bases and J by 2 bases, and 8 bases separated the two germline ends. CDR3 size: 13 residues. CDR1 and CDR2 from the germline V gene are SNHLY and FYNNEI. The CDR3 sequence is CASSVVKNTEAFF. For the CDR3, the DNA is TGTGCCAGCAGTGTAGTAAAAAACACTGAAGCTTTCTTT. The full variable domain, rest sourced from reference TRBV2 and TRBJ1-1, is EPEVTQTPSHQVTQMGQEVILRCVPISNHLYFYWYRQILGQKVEFLVSFYNNEISEKSEIFDDQFSVERPDGSNFTLKIRSTKLEDSAMYFCASSVVKNTEAFFGQGTRLTVV.

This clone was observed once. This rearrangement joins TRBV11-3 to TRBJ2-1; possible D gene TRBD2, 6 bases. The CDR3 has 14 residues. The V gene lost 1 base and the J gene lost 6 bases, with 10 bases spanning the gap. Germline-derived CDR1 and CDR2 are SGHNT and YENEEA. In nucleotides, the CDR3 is TGTGCCAGCAGCTTAGGCGGGGAGATCAATGAGCAGTTCTTC. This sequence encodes CASSLGGEINEQFF.

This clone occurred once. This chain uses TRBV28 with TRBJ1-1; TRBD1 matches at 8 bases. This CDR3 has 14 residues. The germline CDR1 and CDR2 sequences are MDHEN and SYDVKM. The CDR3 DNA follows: TGTGCAGGACGGACAGGGTCTCCGAACACTGAAGCTTTCTTT. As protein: CAGRTGSPNTEAFF. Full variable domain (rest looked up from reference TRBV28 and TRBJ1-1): DVKVTQSSRYLVKRTGEKVFLECVQDMDHENMFWYRQDPGLGLRLIYFSYDVKMKEKGDIPEGYSVSREKKERFSLILESASTNQTSMYLCAGRTGSPNTEAFFGQGTRLTVV.

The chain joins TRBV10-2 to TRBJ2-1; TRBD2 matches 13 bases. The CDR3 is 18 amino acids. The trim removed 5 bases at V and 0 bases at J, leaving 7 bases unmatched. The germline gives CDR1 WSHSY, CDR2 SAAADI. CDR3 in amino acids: CASSSLAGGPRSYNEQFF. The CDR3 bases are TGCGCCAGCAGTTCACTAGCGGGGGGGCCGCGCTCCTACAATGAGCAGTTCTTC.

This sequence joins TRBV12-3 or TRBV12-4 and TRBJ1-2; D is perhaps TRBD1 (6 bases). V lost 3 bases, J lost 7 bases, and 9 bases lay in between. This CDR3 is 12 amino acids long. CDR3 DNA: TGTGCCAGCAGTTTGCTGGGGGCTGGCTACACCTTC. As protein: CASSLLGAGYTF.

The CDR3 DNA follows: TGTGCCAGCAGCTCCAGAGAGGCAACTAATGAAAAACTGTTTTTT. Protein: CASSSREATNEKLFF. The J gene is TRBJ1-4, the V gene TRBV11-2; no clear D gene. CDR1 and CDR2 from the germline V gene are SGHAT and FQNNGV. V dropped 4 bases and J dropped 0 bases, with 9 bases sitting between them. The CDR3 is 15 residues long.

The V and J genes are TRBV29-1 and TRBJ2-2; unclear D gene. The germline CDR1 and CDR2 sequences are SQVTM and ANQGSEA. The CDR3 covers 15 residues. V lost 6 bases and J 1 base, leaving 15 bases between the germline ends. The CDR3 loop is CSVDAASENTGELFF. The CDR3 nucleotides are TGCAGCGTCGACGCAGCGTCTGAGAACACCGGGGAGCTGTTTTTT.

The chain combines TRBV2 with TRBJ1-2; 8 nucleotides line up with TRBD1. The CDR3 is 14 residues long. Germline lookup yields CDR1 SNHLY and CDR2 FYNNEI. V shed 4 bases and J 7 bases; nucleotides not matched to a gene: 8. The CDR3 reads CASSVETGAGGYTF. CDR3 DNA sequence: TGTGCCAGCAGTGTGGAGACAGGGGCGGGTGGCTACACCTTC. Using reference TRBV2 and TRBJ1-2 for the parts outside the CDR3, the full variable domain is EPEVTQTPSHQVTQMGQEVILRCVPISNHLYFYWYRQILGQKVEFLVSFYNNEISEKSEIFDDQFSVERPDGSNFTLKIRSTKLEDSAMYFCASSVETGAGGYTFGSGTRLTVV.

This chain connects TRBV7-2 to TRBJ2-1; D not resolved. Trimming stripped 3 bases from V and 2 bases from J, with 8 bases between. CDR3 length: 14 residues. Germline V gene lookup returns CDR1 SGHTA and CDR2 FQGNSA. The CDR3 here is CASSFEAPYNEQFF. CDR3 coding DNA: TGTGCCAGCAGCTTCGAGGCCCCCTACAATGAGCAGTTCTTC.

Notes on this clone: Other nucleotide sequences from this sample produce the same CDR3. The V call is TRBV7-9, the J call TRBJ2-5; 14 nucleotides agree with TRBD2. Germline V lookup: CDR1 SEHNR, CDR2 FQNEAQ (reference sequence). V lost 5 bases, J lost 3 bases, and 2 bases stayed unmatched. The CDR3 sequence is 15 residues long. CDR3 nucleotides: TGTGCCAGCAGCCTGGGACTAGCGGGGGAAGAGACCCAGTACTTC. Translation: CASSLGLAGEETQYF.

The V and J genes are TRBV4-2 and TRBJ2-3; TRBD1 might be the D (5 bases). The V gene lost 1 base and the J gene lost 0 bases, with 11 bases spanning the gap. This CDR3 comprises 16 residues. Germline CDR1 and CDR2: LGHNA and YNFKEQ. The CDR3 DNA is TGTGCCAGCAGCCAAGTCCCAGGGCGGAGCACAGATACGCAGTATTTT. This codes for CASSQVPGRSTDTQYF.

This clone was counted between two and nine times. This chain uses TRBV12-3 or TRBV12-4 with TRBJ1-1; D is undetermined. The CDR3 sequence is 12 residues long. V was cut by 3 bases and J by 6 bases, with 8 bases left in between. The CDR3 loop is CASSFPGAEAFF. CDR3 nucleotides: TGTGCCAGCAGTTTTCCGGGTGCTGAAGCTTTCTTT.

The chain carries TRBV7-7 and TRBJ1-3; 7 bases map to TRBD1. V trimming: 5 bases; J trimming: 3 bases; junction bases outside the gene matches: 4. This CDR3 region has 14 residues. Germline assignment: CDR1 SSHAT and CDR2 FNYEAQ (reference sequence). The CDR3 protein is CASSPRTGGNTIYF. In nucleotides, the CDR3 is TGTGCCAGCAGCCCCCGGACAGGTGGAAACACCATATATTTT. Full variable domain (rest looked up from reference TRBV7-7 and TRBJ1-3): GAGVSQSPRYKVTKRGQDVTLRCDPISSHATLYWYQQALGQGPEFLTYFNYEAQPDKSGLPSDRFSAERPEGSISTLTIQRTEQRDSAMYRCASSPRTGGNTIYFGEGSWLTVV.

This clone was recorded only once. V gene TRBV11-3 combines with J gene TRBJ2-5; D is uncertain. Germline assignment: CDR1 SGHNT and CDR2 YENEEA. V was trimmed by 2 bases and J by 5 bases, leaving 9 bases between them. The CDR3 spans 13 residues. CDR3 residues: CASSLMSGETQYF. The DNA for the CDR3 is TGTGCCAGCAGCTTAATGTCCGGGGAGACCCAGTACTTC.

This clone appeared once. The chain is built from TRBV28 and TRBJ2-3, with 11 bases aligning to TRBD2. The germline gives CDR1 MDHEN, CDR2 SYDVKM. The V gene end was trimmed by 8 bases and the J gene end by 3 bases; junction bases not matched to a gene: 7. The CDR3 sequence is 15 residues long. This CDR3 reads CASGLAGGPTDTQYF. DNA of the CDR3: TGTGCCAGCGGCTTAGCGGGGGGGCCGACAGATACGCAGTATTTT. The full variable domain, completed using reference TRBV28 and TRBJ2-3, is DVKVTQSSRYLVKRTGEKVFLECVQDMDHENMFWYRQDPGLGLRLIYFSYDVKMKEKGDIPEGYSVSREKKERFSLILESASTNQTSMYLCASGLAGGPTDTQYFGPGTRLTVL.

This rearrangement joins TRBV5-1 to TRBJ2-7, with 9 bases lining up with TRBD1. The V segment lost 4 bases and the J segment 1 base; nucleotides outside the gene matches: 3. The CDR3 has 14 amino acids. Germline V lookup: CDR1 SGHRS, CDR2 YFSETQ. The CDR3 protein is CASSPGTGSYEQYV. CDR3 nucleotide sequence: TGCGCCAGCAGCCCCGGGACAGGGTCCTACGAGCAGTACGTC.

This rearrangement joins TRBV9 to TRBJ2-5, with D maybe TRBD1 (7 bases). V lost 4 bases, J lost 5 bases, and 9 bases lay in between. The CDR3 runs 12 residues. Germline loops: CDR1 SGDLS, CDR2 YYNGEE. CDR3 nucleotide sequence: TGTGCCAGCAGCCCAGGGGGGGAGACCCAGTACTTC. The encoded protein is CASSPGGETQYF.

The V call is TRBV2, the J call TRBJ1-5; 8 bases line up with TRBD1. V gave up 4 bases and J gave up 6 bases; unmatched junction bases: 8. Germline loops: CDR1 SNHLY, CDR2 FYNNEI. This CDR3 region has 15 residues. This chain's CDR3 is CASSGDRGFIQPQHF. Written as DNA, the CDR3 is TGTGCCAGCAGTGGCGACAGGGGCTTTATTCAGCCCCAGCATTTT.

CDR3 nucleotides: TGTGCCAGCAGCTTAGGACAGGGGGTAGGGGGGTATAATTCACCCCTCCACTTT. Protein product: CASSLGQGVGGYNSPLHF. This chain uses TRBV5-8 with TRBJ1-6, with 10 bases lining up with TRBD1. The germline CDR1 and CDR2 sequences are SGHTS and YDEGEE. There are 18 residues in the CDR3. J lost 4 bases, V lost 2 bases, and 9 bases had no gene match.

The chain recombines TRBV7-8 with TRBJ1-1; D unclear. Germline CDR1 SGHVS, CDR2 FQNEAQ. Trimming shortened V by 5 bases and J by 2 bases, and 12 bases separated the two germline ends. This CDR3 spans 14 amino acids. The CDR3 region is CASSLVNTNTEAFF. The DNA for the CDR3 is TGTGCCAGCAGCCTCGTCAATACAAACACTGAAGCTTTCTTT. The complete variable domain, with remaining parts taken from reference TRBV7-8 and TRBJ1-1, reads GAGVSQSPRYKVAKRGQDVALRCDPISGHVSLFWYQQALGQGPEFLTYFQNEAQLDKSGLPSDRFFAERPEGSVSTLKIQRTQQEDSAVYLCASSLVNTNTEAFFGQGTRLTVV.

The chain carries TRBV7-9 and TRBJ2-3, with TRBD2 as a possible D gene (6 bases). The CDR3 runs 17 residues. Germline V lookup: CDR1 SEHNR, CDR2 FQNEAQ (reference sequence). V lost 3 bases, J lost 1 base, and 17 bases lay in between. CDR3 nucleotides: TGTGCCAGCAGCTTGGCGTCCGGGAGTGACCGCACAGATACGCAGTATTTT. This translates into CASSLASGSDRTDTQYF.

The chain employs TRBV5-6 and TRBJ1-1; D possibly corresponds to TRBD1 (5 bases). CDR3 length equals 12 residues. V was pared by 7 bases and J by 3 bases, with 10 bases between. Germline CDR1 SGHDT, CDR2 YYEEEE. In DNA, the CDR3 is TGTGCCAGCTCGCCGGGGGACACTGAAGCTTTCTTT. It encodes CASSPGDTEAFF. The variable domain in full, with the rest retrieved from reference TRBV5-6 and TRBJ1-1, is DAGVTQSPTHLIKTRGQQVTLRCSPKSGHDTVSWYQQALGQGPQFIFQYYEEEERQRGNFPDRFSGHQFPNYSSELNVNALLLGDSALYLCASSPGDTEAFFGQGTRLTVV.

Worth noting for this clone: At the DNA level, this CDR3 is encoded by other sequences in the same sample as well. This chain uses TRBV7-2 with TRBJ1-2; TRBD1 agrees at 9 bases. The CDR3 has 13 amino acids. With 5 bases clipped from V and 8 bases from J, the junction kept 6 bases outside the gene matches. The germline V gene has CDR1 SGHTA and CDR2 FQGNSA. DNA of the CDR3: TGTGCCAGCAGCCAAGACAGGGGGGTCGGCTACACCTTC. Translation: CASSQDRGVGYTF. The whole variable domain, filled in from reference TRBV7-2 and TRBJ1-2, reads GAGVSQSPSNKVTEKGKDVELRCDPISGHTALYWYRQSLGQGLEFLIYFQGNSAPDKSGLPSDRFSAERTGGSVSTLTIQRTQQEDSAVYLCASSQDRGVGYTFGSGTRLTVV.

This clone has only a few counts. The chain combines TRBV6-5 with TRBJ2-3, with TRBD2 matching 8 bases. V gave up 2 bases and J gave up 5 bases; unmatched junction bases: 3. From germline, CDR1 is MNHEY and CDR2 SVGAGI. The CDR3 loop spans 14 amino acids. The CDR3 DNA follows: TGTGCCAGCAGTTACCGGGGGGGCCGAGATACGCAGTATTTT. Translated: CASSYRGGRDTQYF.